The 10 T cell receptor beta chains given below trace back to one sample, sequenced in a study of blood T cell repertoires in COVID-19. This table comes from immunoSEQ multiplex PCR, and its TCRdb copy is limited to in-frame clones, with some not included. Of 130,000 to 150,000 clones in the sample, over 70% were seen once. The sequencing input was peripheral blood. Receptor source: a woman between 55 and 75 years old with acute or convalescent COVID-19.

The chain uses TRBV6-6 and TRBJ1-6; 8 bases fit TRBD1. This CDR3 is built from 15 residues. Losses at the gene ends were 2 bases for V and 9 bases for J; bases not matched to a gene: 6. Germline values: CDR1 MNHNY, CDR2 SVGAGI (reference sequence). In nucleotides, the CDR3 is TGTGCCAGCAGTTACGGGGGGACAGGCGGTTCACCCCTCCACTTT. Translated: CASSYGGTGGSPLHF.

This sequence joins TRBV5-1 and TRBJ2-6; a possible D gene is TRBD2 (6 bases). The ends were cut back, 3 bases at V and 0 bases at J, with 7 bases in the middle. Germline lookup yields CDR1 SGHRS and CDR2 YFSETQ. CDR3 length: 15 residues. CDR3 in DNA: TGCGCCAGCAGCTCCGGGAGCTCTGGGGCCAACGTCCTGACTTTC. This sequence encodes CASSSGSSGANVLTF. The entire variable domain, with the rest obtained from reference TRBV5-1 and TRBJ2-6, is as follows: KAGVTQTPRYLIKTRGQQVTLSCSPISGHRSVSWYQQTPGQGLQFLFEYFSETQRNKGNFPGRFSGRQFSNSRSEMNVSTLELGDSALYLCASSSGSSGANVLTFGAGSRLTVL.

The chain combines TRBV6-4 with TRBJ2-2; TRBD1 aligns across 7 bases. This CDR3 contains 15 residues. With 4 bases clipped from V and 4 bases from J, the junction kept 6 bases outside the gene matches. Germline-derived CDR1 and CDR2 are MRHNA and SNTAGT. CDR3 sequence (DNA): TGTGCCAGCAGTGCCGGGACAGACTTCACCGGGGAGCTGTTTTTT. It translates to CASSAGTDFTGELFF.

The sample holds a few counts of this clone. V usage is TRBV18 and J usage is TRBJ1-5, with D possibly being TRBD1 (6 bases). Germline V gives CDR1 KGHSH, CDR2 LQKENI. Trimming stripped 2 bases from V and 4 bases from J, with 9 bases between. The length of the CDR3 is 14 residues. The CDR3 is CASSPVQGNQPQHF. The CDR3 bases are TGTGCCAGCTCACCAGTCCAGGGGAATCAGCCCCAGCATTTT.

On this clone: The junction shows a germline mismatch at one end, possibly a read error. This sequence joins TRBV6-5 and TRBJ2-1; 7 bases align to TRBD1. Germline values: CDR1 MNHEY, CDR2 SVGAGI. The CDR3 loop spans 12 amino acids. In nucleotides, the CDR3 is TGTGCCAGCAGCACCCCCCCTGACAGGGCCCTCTTC. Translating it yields CASSTPPDRALF.

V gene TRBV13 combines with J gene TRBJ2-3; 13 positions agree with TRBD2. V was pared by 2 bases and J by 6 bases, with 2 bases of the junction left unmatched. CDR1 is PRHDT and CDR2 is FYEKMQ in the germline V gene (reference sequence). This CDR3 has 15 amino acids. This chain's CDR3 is CASSLRLAGGDTQYF. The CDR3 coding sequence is TGTGCCAGCAGCTTACGACTAGCGGGAGGTGATACGCAGTATTTT.

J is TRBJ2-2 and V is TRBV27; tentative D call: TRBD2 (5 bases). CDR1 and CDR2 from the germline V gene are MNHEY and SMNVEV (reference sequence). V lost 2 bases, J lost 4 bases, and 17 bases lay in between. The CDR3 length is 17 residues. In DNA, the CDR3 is TGTGCCAGCAGTTTAGATTCCCCCGGGATTACCACCGGGGAGCTGTTTTTT. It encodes CASSLDSPGITTGELFF.

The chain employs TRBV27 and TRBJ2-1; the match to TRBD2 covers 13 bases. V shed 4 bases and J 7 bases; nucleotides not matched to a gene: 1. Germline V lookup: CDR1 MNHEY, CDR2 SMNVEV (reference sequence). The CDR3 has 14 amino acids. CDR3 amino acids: CASSSGLAGNEQFF. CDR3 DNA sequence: TGTGCCAGCAGTTCGGGACTAGCGGGAAATGAGCAGTTCTTC.

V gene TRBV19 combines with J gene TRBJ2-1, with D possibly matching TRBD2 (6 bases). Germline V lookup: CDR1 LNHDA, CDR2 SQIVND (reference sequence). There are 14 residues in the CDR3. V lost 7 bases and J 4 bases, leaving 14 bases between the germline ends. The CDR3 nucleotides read TGTGCCAGTAACCGGGACTCGGCTTACAATGAGCAGTTCTTC. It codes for CASNRDSAYNEQFF.

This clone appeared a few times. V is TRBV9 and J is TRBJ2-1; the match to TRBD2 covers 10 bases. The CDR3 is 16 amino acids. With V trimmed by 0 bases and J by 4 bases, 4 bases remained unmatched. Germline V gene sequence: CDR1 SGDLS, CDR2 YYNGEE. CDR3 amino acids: CASSVGTSGVYNEQFF. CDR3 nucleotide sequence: TGTGCCAGCAGCGTAGGCACTAGCGGGGTGTACAATGAGCAGTTCTTC.